One sample yielded the 31 T cell receptor beta chains listed below, sequenced in a study of GPR56 and killer-like receptors on CD4 memory cells (dated by TCRdb to between 2018 and 2021). Before TCRbeta sequencing, fluorescence-activated cell sorting was used to enrich five KLR/GPR56-defined CD4+ populations. TCRdb shows the sequencer as Illumina HiSeq 2500. TCRdb reprocessed the sequencing reads and holds a single record per CDR3 protein sequence, with no DNA. In this sample's table one finds roughly 2,000 distinct CDR3 sequences. Approximately 4.3% of the sample lies in the top ten. The sequencing sample was made of memory CD4+ T cells from blood. The receptors were sampled from a human donor in good health.

The rearrangement uses TRBV19 and TRBJ2-5; TCRdb reports TRBD1, a call that lacks DNA to check it against. Per germline, CDR1 LNHDA and CDR2 SQIVND (reference sequence). This CDR3 is 13 amino acids long. The CDR3 sequence: CASSNDRGETQYF.

This sequence joins TRBV12-3 or TRBV12-4 and TRBJ2-1; TCRdb's D gene call, TRBD1, goes unchecked for lack of DNA. This CDR3 is built from 14 residues. Here the CDR3 reads CASSLKGGHNEQFF.

The chain recombines TRBV11-2 with TRBJ2-3. CDR3 length: 15 residues. In germline, CDR1 is SGHAT, CDR2 FQNNGV. This chain's CDR3 is CASSLVRLGTDTQYF.

V usage is TRBV2 and J usage is TRBJ1-2. The CDR3 sequence is 14 residues long. From germline, CDR1 is SNHLY and CDR2 FYNNEI. The CDR3 reads CASSELQVNYGYTF. Looking up the rest from reference TRBV2 and TRBJ1-2 gives the full variable domain: EPEVTQTPSHQVTQMGQEVILRCVPISNHLYFYWYRQILGQKVEFLVSFYNNEISEKSEIFDDQFSVERPDGSNFTLKIRSTKLEDSAMYFCASSELQVNYGYTFGSGTRLTVV.

This clonotype is medium-sized by frequency. V usage is TRBV6-5 and J usage is TRBJ2-5; the D call of TRBD1 rests on TCRdb alone, since no DNA is present to check it. There are 12 residues in the CDR3. The germline CDR1 and CDR2 sequences are MNHEY and SVGAGI. CDR3 protein: CASKGGSGTQYF.

CDR3 residues: CASSEGGGKGSPLHF. The chain has TRBV25-1 and TRBJ1-6. Germline CDR1 and CDR2: MGHDK and SYGVNS. CDR3 length: 15 amino acids. The variable domain in full, with the rest retrieved from reference TRBV25-1 and TRBJ1-6, is EADIYQTPRYLVIGTGKKITLECSQTMGHDKMYWYQQDPGMELHLIHYSYGVNSTEKGDLSSESTVSRIRTEHFPLTLESARPSHTSQYLCASSEGGGKGSPLHFGNGTRLTVT.

This clonotype is deemed medium-sized by its frequency. J is TRBJ2-7 and V is TRBV7-2; TCRdb names TRBD1, which stays unverified in the absence of DNA. Germline assignment: CDR1 SGHTA and CDR2 FQGNSA. This CDR3 has 15 residues. Here the CDR3 reads CASSLGQVARHEQYF.

This chain links TRBV5-1 with TRBJ1-2; TCRdb's D gene call, TRBD1, goes unchecked for lack of DNA. This CDR3 spans 14 amino acids. CDR1 and CDR2 (germline): SGHRS, YFSETQ. The CDR3 is CASREGRSNYGYTF.

The rearrangement uses TRBV19 and TRBJ2-6; TCRdb's D call, TRBD1, is unchecked because there is no DNA. Germline V CDR1 and CDR2: LNHDA, SQIVND (reference sequence). This CDR3 is built from 17 residues. CDR3 region: CASRLRGAASGANVLTF. The whole variable domain, remainder taken from reference TRBV19 and TRBJ2-6, is DGGITQSPKYLFRKEGQNVTLSCEQNLNHDAMYWYRQDPGQGLRLIYYSQIVNDFQKGDIAEGYSVSREKKESFPLTVTSAQKNPTAFYLCASRLRGAASGANVLTFGAGSRLTVL.

J is TRBJ1-2 and V is TRBV11-2; absent DNA, TCRdb's TRBD1 call cannot be checked. The germline CDR1 and CDR2 sequences are SGHAT and FQNNGV. The CDR3 length is 13 residues. The CDR3: CASSLDLGRGYTF.

The V call is TRBV5-4, the J call TRBJ2-3; the TCRdb D gene call, TRBD2, has no DNA to confirm it. CDR3 size: 16 residues. In germline, CDR1 is SGHNT, CDR2 YYREEE (reference sequence). CDR3 sequence: CASSFGGDVISDTQYF.

By frequency, this clonotype is medium-sized (0.01 to 0.1%). The chain carries TRBV7-2 and TRBJ1-1; TCRdb returns TRBD1, unconfirmable since there is no DNA. The CDR3 is 17 amino acids. Germline loops: CDR1 SGHTA, CDR2 FQGNSA. The CDR3 here is CASSLGVGGTRNTEAFF.

Measured by frequency, this clonotype is medium-sized. This sequence joins TRBV27 and TRBJ2-1. Germline CDR1 is MNHEY and CDR2 is SMNVEV (reference sequence). This CDR3 has 17 amino acids. This CDR3 reads CASSIFKTRLSYNEQFF.

The genes are TRBV9 and TRBJ2-7; TCRdb's D call, TRBD1, is unchecked because there is no DNA. The germline CDR1 and CDR2 sequences are SGDLS and YYNGEE. There are 15 residues in the CDR3. The CDR3 reads CASSVADSNPYEQYF.

This rearrangement joins TRBV20-1 to TRBJ1-6; no DNA is available, so the TRBD1 call from TCRdb remains unchecked. Germline V gene lookup returns CDR1 DFQATT and CDR2 SNEGSKA (reference sequence). The CDR3 has 14 residues. CDR3 sequence reads: CSARAVTGTSEQYF.

This clonotype registers large by frequency. The chain carries TRBV5-6 and TRBJ1-2; TCRdb lists TRBD1, though no DNA is available to test this call. This CDR3 is 15 amino acids long. The germline V gene has CDR1 SGHDT and CDR2 YYEEEE. The CDR3 loop reads CASSFIGEGNYGYTF.

The V and J genes are TRBV19 and TRBJ1-2. The CDR3 runs to 16 residues. In germline, CDR1 is LNHDA, CDR2 SQIVND (reference sequence). CDR3 residues: CASSSREGTSAHGYTF.

The V gene is TRBV6-2 or TRBV6-3, the J gene TRBJ1-3; the D call of TRBD1 rests on TCRdb alone, since no DNA is present to check it. This CDR3 has 19 amino acids. In germline, CDR1 is MNHEY, CDR2 SVGEGT. This chain's CDR3 is CASRRNLGTGGGSGNTIYF.

This clonotype is called medium-sized based on its frequency. This chain connects TRBV18 to TRBJ2-5; TCRdb indicates TRBD1, and absent DNA this call remains unverified. Looked up from germline, CDR1 is KGHSH and CDR2 is LQKENI. The length of the CDR3 is 13 residues. CDR3 sequence: CASKQGLQETQYF.

This rearrangement joins TRBV19 to TRBJ1-1; TCRdb's D gene call, TRBD1, goes unchecked for lack of DNA. This CDR3 comprises 13 residues. CDR1 is LNHDA, CDR2 SQIVND, per germline (reference sequence). The CDR3 here is CASSSLDRGKAFF.

This chain connects TRBV6-2 or TRBV6-3 to TRBJ2-3; the TCRdb call, TRBD2, lacks DNA for checking. The CDR3 spans 18 residues. Germline V CDR1 and CDR2: MNHEY, SVGEGT. The CDR3 loop is CASSYGLGGLAGGDTQYF.

The chain recombines TRBV27 with TRBJ1-1. Germline CDR1 and CDR2: MNHEY and SMNVEV (reference sequence). This CDR3 has 13 residues. CDR3 region: CASSLYENTEAFF.

This clonotype ranks as medium-sized in terms of frequency. V and J are TRBV19 and TRBJ1-2. This CDR3 comprises 13 residues. Germline V gene sequence: CDR1 LNHDA, CDR2 SQIVND (reference sequence). This chain's CDR3 is CASAQGNWGGYTF.

The CDR3 loop reads CASSQAGTRDEKLFF. The chain carries TRBV4-3 and TRBJ1-4; checking the TCRdb D call of TRBD1 is not possible without DNA. Germline lookup yields CDR1 LGHNA and CDR2 YSLEER. CDR3 length: 15 residues.

The chain recombines TRBV9 with TRBJ2-2; the TCRdb D gene call, TRBD1, has no DNA to confirm it. The CDR3 is 16 amino acids. Germline CDR1 SGDLS, CDR2 YYNGEE. CDR3 sequence: CASSLVGTGGAGELFF.

The chain joins TRBV7-9 to TRBJ1-1. Germline-derived CDR1 and CDR2 are SEHNR and FQNEAQ (reference sequence). The CDR3 sequence is 12 residues long. The CDR3 sequence is CASSLEVGEAFF.

The V and J genes are TRBV12-5 and TRBJ2-5; TCRdb names TRBD2, which stays unverified in the absence of DNA. Germline lookup yields CDR1 LGHNT and CDR2 FRNRAP. The CDR3 has 14 amino acids. This CDR3 is CASGSGSEGETQYF.

This clonotype registers medium-sized by frequency. The chain carries TRBV6-6 and TRBJ1-4. Looked up from germline, CDR1 is MNHNY and CDR2 is SVGAGI (reference sequence). This CDR3 is built from 16 residues. The CDR3 sequence is CASTRGGLGTNEKLFF.

This clonotype is medium-sized by frequency. The J gene is TRBJ2-3, the V gene TRBV5-4. Germline V gives CDR1 SGHNT, CDR2 YYREEE (reference sequence). This CDR3 contains 13 residues. CDR3 region: CASSSYLADTQYF.

The V gene is TRBV6-6, the J gene TRBJ2-7. This CDR3 is built from 15 residues. In germline, CDR1 is MNHNY, CDR2 SVGAGI (reference sequence). Here the CDR3 reads CASSARAGGPYEQYF.

This clonotype ranks as medium-sized in terms of frequency. The J gene is TRBJ1-1, the V gene TRBV7-9. The CDR3 runs 15 residues. Germline V gene sequence: CDR1 SEHNR, CDR2 FQNEAQ (reference sequence). Here the CDR3 reads CASSFHSFMNTEAFF.